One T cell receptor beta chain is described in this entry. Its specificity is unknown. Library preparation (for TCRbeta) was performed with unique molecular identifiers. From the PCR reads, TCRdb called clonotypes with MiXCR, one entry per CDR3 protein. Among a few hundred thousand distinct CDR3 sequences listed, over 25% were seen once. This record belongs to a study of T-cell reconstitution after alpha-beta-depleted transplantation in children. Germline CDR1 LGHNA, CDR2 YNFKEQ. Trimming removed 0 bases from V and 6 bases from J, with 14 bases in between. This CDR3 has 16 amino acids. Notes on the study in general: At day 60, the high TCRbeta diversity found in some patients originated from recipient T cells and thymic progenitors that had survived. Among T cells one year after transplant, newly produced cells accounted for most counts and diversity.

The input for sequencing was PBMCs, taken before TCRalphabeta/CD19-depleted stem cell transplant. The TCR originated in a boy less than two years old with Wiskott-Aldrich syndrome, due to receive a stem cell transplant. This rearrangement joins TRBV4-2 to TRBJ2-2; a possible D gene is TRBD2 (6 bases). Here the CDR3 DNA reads TGTGCCAGCAGCCAAGATATACTAGCCCTCTCCGGGGAGCTGTTTTTT. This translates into CASSQDILALSGELFF.